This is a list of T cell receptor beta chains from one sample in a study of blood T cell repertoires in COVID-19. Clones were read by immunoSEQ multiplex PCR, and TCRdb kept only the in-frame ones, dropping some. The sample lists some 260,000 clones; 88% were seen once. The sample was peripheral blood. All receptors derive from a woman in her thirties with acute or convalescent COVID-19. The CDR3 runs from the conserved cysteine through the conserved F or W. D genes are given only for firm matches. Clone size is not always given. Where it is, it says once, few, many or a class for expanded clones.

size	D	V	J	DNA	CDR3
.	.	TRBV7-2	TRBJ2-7	TGTGCCAGCAGCTTGGGGGGGGCAACCTACGAGCAGTACTTC	CASSLGGATYEQYF
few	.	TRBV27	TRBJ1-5	TGTGCCAGCAGAGTCAGATATTATAGCAATCAGCCCCAGCATTTT	CASRVRYYSNQPQHF
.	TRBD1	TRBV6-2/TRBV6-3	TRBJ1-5	TGTGCCAGCAGCCCGACAGGGACGCGCAATCAGCCCCAGCATTTT	CASSPTGTRNQPQHF
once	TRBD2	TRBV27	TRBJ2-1	TGTGCCAGCAGTTTAATGCTAGCGGGAGTGTACAGTGAGCAGTTCTTC	CASSLMLAGVYSEQFF
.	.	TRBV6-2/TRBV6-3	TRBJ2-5	TGTGCCAGCAGTTTACCCCCGGTTAGGAGTACAGAGACCCAGTACTTC	CASSLPPVRSTETQYF
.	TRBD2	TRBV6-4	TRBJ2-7	TGTGCCAGCAGTCTGGTCCCGACTAGCGGAAGGGTACAGTACTTC	CASSLVPTSGRVQYF
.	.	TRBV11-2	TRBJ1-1	TGTGCCAGCAGAGACAGAGATAACACTGAAGCTTTCTTT	CASRDRDNTEAFF
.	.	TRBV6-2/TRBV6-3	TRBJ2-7	TGTGCCAGCAGTTTACAGAGCTACGAGCAGTACTTC	CASSLQSYEQYF
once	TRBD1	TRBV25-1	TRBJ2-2	TGTGCCAGCAGGGGACAGGGGACAGGGGAGCTGTTTTTT	CASRGQGTGELFF
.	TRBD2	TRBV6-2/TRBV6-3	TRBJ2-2	TGTGCCAGCAGTTTACAAGGTCTCGCGGGAGGCGGGGAGCTGTTTTTT	CASSLQGLAGGGELFF
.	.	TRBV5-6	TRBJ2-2	TGTGCCAGCAGCTTGGCCCTTATTTACACCGGGGAGCTGTTTTTT	CASSLALIYTGELFF
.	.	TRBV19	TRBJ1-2	TGTGCCAGTAGTATAGATCCGGTAAACTATGGCTACACCTTC	CASSIDPVNYGYTF
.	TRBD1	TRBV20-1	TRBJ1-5	TGCAGTGCTAGTGTGGGACAGGGTAGCAATCAGCCCCAGCATTTT	CSASVGQGSNQPQHF
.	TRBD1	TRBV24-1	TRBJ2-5	TGTGCCACCAGTGATACTGGGACAGGGATTCAAGAGACCCAGTACTTC	CATSDTGTGIQETQYF
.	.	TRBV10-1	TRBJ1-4	TGCGCCAGCAGCCCCCGCGAGGCATTTGATGAAAAACTGTTTTTT	CASSPREAFDEKLFF
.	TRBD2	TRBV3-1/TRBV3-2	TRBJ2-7	TGTGCCAGCAGCCAAGTCATGGGACTACAGTACTTC	CASSQVMGLQYF
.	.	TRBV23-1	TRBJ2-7	TGCGCCAGCAGTCAATCGGCAGGTACCTCCTACGAGCAGTACTTC	CASSQSAGTSYEQYF
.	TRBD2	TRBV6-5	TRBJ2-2	TGTGCCAGCAGTTACGAGCGGGAGTGGGTAACCGGGGAGCTGTTTTTT	CASSYEREWVTGELFF
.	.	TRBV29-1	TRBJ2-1	TGCAGCGTTGCTCGGGGTCTCATGAATGAGCAGTTCTTC	CSVARGLMNEQFF
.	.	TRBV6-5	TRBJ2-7	TGTGCCAGCAGTTACGGACTGGGGGCACACGAGCAGTACTTC	CASSYGLGAHEQYF
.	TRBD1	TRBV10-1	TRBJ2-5	TGCGCCAGCAGCCCGGGACAGGGAGGTCTAGAGACCCAGTACTTC	CASSPGQGGLETQYF
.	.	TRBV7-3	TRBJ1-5	TGTGCCAGCAGCCGGGGAGCGAATCAGCCCCAGCATTTT	CASSRGANQPQHF
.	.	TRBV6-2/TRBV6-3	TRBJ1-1	TGTGCCAGCAGTTGGGGGGGAGTGGGCAGATCGAACACTGAAGCTTTCTTT	CASSWGGVGRSNTEAFF
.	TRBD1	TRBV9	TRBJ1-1	TGTGCCAGCAGCCTCGGGGGACAGATCAACACTGAAGCTTTCTTT	CASSLGGQINTEAFF
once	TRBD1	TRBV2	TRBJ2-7	TGTGCCGGCAAATCAGGACAGGGGGCTTACGAGCAGTACTTC	CAGKSGQGAYEQYF
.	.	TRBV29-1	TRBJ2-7	TGCAGCGTTGAAAGGCTAGCCTCCTACGAGCAGTACTTC	CSVERLASYEQYF